This T cell receptor (beta chain) was recovered during a study of T-cell memory formation after mild COVID-19. TCR alpha and TCR beta cDNA libraries with sample barcodes and UMIs came from 5'RACE using constant-segment primers. Via MiXCR, TCRdb re-called the 5' RACE reads, giving one row per CDR3 protein. This table has about half a million distinct CDR3 sequences, around a sixth appearing once. The CDR3 has 17 amino acids. Per the germline V gene, CDR1 is SGDLS and CDR2 is YYNGEE. The V and J ends lost 0 bases and 6 bases, in that order; junction bases with no gene match: 11. Worth noting for this clonotype: Antigen specificity is unknown.

Findings and limits, study-wide: Those CD4+ clones that contracted were mainly in CM and EM (CD8+ ones in EMRA). Contracting clones from day 15 to 85 had balanced CD4/CD8; later expanders favoured CD4+.

This sequence joins TRBV9 and TRBJ2-1, with 8 bases aligning to TRBD2. The specimen sequenced was PBMCs or a T cell subset sorted from them (not recorded which). The clonotype was recovered from an adult woman who had mild COVID-19 (a few samples of this study predate the infection). Cell type and time point are not known. CDR3 in DNA: TGTGCCAGCAGCGTAGAGGGAATAGCGGGACTTTTCAATGAGCAGTTCTTC. This gives the protein CASSVEGIAGLFNEQFF.